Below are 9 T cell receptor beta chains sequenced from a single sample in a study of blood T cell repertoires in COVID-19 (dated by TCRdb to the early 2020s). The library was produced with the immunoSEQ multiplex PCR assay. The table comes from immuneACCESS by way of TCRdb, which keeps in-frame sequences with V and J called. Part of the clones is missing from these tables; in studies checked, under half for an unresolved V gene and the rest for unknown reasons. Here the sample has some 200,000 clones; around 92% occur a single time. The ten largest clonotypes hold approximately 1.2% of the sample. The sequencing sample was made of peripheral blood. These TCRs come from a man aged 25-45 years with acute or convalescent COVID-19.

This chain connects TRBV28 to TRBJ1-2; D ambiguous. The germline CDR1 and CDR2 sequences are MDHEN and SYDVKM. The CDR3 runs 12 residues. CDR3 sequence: CAEATASYGYTF. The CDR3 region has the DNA TGTGCGGAGGCAACCGCCTCCTATGGCTACACCTTC.

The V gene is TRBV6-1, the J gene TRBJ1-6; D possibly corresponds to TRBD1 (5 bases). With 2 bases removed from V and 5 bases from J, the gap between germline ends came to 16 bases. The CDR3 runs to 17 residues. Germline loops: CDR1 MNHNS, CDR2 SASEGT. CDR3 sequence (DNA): TGTGCCAGCAGTGAAAAGGTAGCGGGGGTAGATAATTCACCCCTCCACTTT. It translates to CASSEKVAGVDNSPLHF.

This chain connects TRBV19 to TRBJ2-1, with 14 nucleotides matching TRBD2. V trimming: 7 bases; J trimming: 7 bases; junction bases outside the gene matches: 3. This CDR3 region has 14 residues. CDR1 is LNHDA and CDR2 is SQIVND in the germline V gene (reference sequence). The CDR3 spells CASNRLAGGNEQFF. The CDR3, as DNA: TGTGCCAGTAACCGACTAGCGGGAGGGAATGAGCAGTTCTTC. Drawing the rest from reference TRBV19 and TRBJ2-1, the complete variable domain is DGGITQSPKYLFRKEGQNVTLSCEQNLNHDAMYWYRQDPGQGLRLIYYSQIVNDFQKGDIAEGYSVSREKKESFPLTVTSAQKNPTAFYLCASNRLAGGNEQFFGPGTRLTVL.

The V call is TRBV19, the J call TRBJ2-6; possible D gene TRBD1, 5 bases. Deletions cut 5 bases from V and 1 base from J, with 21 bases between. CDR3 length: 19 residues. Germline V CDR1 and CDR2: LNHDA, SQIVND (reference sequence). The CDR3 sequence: CASSPGFGAPGSGANVLTF. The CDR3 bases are TGTGCCAGTAGTCCTGGGTTTGGGGCCCCAGGTTCTGGGGCCAACGTCCTGACTTTC.

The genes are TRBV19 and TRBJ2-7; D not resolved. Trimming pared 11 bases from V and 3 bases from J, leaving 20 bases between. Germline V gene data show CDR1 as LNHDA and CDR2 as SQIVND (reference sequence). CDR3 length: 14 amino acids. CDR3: CASRIRSGIYEQYF. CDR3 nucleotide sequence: TGTGCCTCGCGGATAAGGTCCGGCATCTACGAGCAGTACTTC.

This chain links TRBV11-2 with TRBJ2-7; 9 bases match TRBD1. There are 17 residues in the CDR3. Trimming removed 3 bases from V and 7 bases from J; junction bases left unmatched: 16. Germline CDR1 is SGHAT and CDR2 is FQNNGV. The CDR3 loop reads CASSFRRRDRALLEQYF. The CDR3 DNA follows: TGTGCCAGCAGCTTCCGCCGCCGGGACAGGGCCTTATTGGAGCAGTACTTC.

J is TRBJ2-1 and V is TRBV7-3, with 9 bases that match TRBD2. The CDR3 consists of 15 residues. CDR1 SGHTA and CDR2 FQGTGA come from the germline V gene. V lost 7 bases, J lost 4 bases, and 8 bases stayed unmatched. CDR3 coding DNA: TGTGCCAGCACCAACCAAAGCGGGAGGTACAATGAGCAGTTCTTC. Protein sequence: CASTNQSGRYNEQFF. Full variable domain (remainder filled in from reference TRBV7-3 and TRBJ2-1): GAGVSQTPSNKVTEKGKYVELRCDPISGHTALYWYRQSLGQGPEFLIYFQGTGAADDSGLPNDRFFAVRPEGSVSTLKIQRTERGDSAVYLCASTNQSGRYNEQFFGPGTRLTVL.

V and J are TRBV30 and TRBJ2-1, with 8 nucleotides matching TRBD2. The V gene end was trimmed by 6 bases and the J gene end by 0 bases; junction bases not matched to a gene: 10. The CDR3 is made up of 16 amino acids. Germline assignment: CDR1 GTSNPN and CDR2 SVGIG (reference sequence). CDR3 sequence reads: CACSRTGGSSYNEQFF. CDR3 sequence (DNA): TGTGCCTGCTCCCGCACGGGGGGGAGCTCCTACAATGAGCAGTTCTTC.

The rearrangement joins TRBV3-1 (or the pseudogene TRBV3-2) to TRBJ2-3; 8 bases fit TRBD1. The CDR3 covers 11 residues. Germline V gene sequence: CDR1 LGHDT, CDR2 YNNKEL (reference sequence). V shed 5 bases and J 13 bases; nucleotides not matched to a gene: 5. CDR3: CASSSGQGKYF. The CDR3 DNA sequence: TGTGCCAGCAGCTCTGGACAGGGCAAGTATTTT.